Here is one TCR beta chain with its context. As yet, its antigen is unknown. V dropped 6 bases and J dropped 3; count of bases not matched to a gene: 9. The CDR3 is 15 residues long. The germline gives CDR1 MDHEN, CDR2 SYDVKM. Sequencing used immunoSEQ multiplex PCR; TCRdb keeps in-frame clones, though not all of them. Of some 40,000 clones listed, less than 95% are singletons. The time point was: peripheral blood 6 weeks after treatment start. Patient sample counts ranged from 1 to 8, pretreatment and on-treatment. The data derive from a study of PD-L1 blockade in urothelial cancer. Across the study: Earlier, patients had received 0 to 3 chemotherapy regimens. Among blood samples, the median T cell count was some 140,000.

Study-wide points: Better progression-free and overall survival followed lower pretreatment blood clonality.

The sequence was collected from a man between 65 and 80 years old with urothelial cancer. The V call is TRBV28, the J call TRBJ2-7; 9 bases are a match to TRBD2. This specimen consisted of PBMCs, obtained around atezolizumab (anti-PD-L1) treatment. The CDR3 nucleotides are TGTGCCAGCAGACTCAGCGGGAGGCAAAACTACGAGCAGTACTTC. Its protein is CASRLSGRQNYEQYF. Using reference TRBV28 and TRBJ2-7 for the parts outside the CDR3, the full variable domain is DVKVTQSSRYLVKRTGEKVFLECVQDMDHENMFWYRQDPGLGLRLIYFSYDVKMKEKGDIPEGYSVSREKKERFSLILESASTNQTSMYLCASRLSGRQNYEQYFGPGTRLTVT.